What follows describes a single T cell receptor beta chain. Its recognized antigen is unknown. One base away there is no much larger clone; base qualities are not given. This sample is part of a study of T-cell reconstitution after alpha-beta-depleted transplantation in children (dated by TCRdb to the mid-2010s). Broadly, across the study: The study quantitatively tracked T-cell immune reconstitution after TCRalphabeta/CD19-depleted allogeneic hematopoietic cell transplantation in children using TCR repertoire profiling.

The investigation overall reported the following: In some patients, high TCRbeta diversity at day 60 was attributed to recipient T cells and intrathymic progenitors that had survived conditioning. About two months after transplant, the apparently early recovery of alphabetaT-cell counts reportedly depended on just several hundred clones that had expanded rapidly and came from non-depleted graft cells. The frequencies of hyperexpanded clones fell over the following months, and after one year, T-cell counts and TCRbeta diversity were mostly attributed to newly produced T cells.

The meaning of the sample's treatment or condition label: allogeneic hematopoietic cell transplantation with graft depleted of TCRalphabeta T cells and CD19 B cells. The children who served as transplant recipients had been given grafts of TCRalphabeta/CD19-depleted allogeneic hematopoietic cells. The V end gives up 2 bases and the J end 4 bases, leaving 14 bases in the junction not matched to a gene. For CDR1 and CDR2, the germline V gene lists ENHRY and SYGVKD. The CDR3 has 18 amino acids, counting the end cysteine and phenylalanine. The DNA shown is the 54-base CDR3, in frame from base 1. The library was made by PCR. These reads were obtained on an Illumina HiSeq 2500. Molecular barcoding was employed in the preparation of TCR libraries, with unique molecular identifiers being used to normalize TCRbeta repertoire quantification. TCRdb applied fastp at Q25 and MiXCR to the public reads, then kept only in-frame beta chains. Entries are consolidated by CDR3 protein sequence, retaining the most common genes and DNA. This sample comprises a few hundred thousand distinct CDR3 sequences, 15% to 20% of them detected only once. Of the sample, around 28% is held by the ten largest clones.

The sequences come from PBMCs, mostly from graft donor cells, collected 360 days after TCRalphabeta/CD19-depleted stem cell transplant. The sequence came from a boy under two years old who had a stem cell transplant for Wiskott-Aldrich syndrome, so the T cells may come from the graft donor. The chain couples TRBV10-3 to TRBJ1-1; 9 bases in the middle match TRBD1. The CDR3 reads as follows: CAISENGGGTGTSTEAFF. The DNA sequence reads TGTGCCATCAGTGAGAACGGGGGAGGGACAGGGACATCCACTGAAGCTTTCTTT.